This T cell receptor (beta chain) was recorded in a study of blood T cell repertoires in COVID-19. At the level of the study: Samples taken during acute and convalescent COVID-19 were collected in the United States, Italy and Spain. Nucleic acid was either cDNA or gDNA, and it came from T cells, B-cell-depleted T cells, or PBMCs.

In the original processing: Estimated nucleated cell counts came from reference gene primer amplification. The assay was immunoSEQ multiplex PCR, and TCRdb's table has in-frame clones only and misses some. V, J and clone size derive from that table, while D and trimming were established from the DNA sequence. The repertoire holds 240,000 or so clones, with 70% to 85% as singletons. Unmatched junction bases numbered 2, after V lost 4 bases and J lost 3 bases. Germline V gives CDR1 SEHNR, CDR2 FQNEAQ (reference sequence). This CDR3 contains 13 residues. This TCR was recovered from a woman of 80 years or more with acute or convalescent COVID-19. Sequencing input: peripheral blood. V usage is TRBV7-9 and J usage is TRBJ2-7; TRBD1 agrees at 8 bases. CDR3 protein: CASSSGGHYEQYF. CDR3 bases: TGTGCCAGCAGCTCAGGGGGCCACTACGAGCAGTACTTC.